These T cell receptor beta chains were read from a single sample in a study of CD8 T cells in Susac syndrome. TCRdb itself ran the immunoSEQ multiplex PCR reads through MiXCR, one entry per CDR3 protein. The sample yields about 240,000 distinct CDR3 sequences, 90% to 96% seen once. The sample was CD4+ T cells from PBMCs. These receptors came from a human donor with Susac syndrome. The CDR3 runs from the conserved cysteine through the conserved F or W. A D gene is named only where the DNA matches it firmly. Some rows mark clone size as missing; the rest say once, few, many or name a class of expanded clone.

j_call d_call v_call clone_size cdr3_length cdr3_aa cdr3_nt
TRBJ1-5 TRBD1 TRBV4-1 NA 14 CASSQGRGQGPQHF TGCGCCAGCAGCCAAGGGAGGGGACAGGGACCCCAGCATTTT
TRBJ2-7 TRBD1 TRBV12-3/TRBV12-4 NA 14 CASSHRDSSYEQYF TGTGCCAGCAGTCACCGGGACAGCTCCTACGAGCAGTACTTC
TRBJ1-2 NA TRBV25-1 once 14 CASSDFVAVKGYTF TGTGCCAGCAGTGACTTTGTGGCAGTCAAGGGCTACACCTTC
TRBJ2-7 TRBD1 TRBV20-1 NA 15 CSARAPDRGPYEQYF TGCAGTGCTAGAGCCCCCGACAGGGGCCCCTACGAGCAGTACTTC
TRBJ1-1 NA TRBV14 NA 15 CASSQDPGSGAEAFF TGTGCCAGCAGCCAAGATCCAGGGTCTGGGGCTGAAGCTTTCTTT
TRBJ2-5 TRBD1 TRBV7-6 NA 15 CASRSGQGAVETQYF TGTGCCAGCAGATCTGGACAGGGGGCTGTAGAGACCCAGTACTTC
TRBJ2-7 TRBD2 TRBV9 NA 14 CASSISGAGYEQYF TGTGCCAGCAGCATTAGCGGGGCGGGCTACGAGCAGTACTTC
TRBJ1-2 NA TRBV15 NA 17 CATSRVAVEGSNYGYTF TGTGCCACCAGCAGAGTGGCCGTTGAAGGATCAAACTATGGCTACACCTTC
TRBJ2-3 NA TRBV30 NA 16 CAWSISTGYSTDTQYF TGTGCCTGGAGTATATCTACAGGGTATAGCACAGATACGCAGTATTTT
TRBJ2-1 NA TRBV14 NA 20 CASDGVGTPSIALLYNEQFF TGTGCCAGCGATGGGGTAGGCACTCCTTCCATCGCACTCTTATACAATGAGCAGTTCTTC
TRBJ2-7 TRBD1 TRBV5-1 NA 13 CASSLGDRPEQYF TGCGCCAGCAGCTTGGGGGACAGGCCAGAGCAGTACTTC